This T cell receptor beta chain came from a study of shared clonotypes between healthy human individuals (TCRdb year 2020). Regarding the study in general: Two women and three men aged 18 to 49 years were included in the cohort. The study deeply sequenced blood TCR repertoires of 5 or 6 healthy adults to estimate repertoire size and the extent of clonotype sharing between individuals. Libraries were prepared and TCR repertoires were sequenced by different laboratories using diverse techniques, in order to increase sequencing depth and limit assay-specific biases. Between about 0.8 and 9 billion PBMCs per donor were obtained by leukapheresis. For each donor, CD4 naive and CD4 memory were each given three plates, CD8 naive was given two plates, and CD8 memory was given one plate.

Using the deep immunoSEQ assay, multiplex PCR amplified TCR CDR3 regions from genomic DNA. Extracted genomic DNA from each cell subset was spread evenly across all wells of several immunoSEQ 96-well plates, with each plate serving as a replicate. For sorted subsets, approximately 210 ng of genomic DNA, equivalent to 30,000 or so T cell genomes, went into each replicate PCR. The purified libraries were quantified using a Qubit 3.0 fluorometer, sized with a Bioanalyzer 2100, and then quantified again using the KAPA Library Quantification kit. A separate single-read 150-cycle Illumina NextSeq 550 flow cell was used to sequence each immunoSEQ 96-well plate. As for the authors' bioinformatics: Because only junctional sequences without quality scores were contained in the immunoSEQ output, filtering matching that applied to full-length reads could not be performed. Sequences were annotated with PyIR, a Python wrapper for IgBLAST v1.9, and V/J genes and CDR3 were assigned using IMGT germline references. Reads were filtered out if the reads had weak V/J assignments (E-value above 1e-6), no CDR3, stop codons, out-of-frame junctions, or ambiguous translated residues. V3J clonotypes were defined by identical inferred V gene, J gene, and CDR3 amino acid sequence. To compute the percentage overlap between repertoires, the number of shared unique clonotypes was divided by the size of the smaller repertoire. Richness of each repertoire was evaluated using RTK rarefaction, the Chao1 estimator, and Recon v2.1 estimates of unobserved clonotypes. For all TCRbeta clonotypes obtained by the gDNA method from a handful of donors, generation probabilities were computed with OLGA. TCRdb took over this immuneACCESS table, retaining in-frame rearrangements with V and J assigned. Such tables are incomplete; in checked studies, under half of the missing clones stem from an unresolved V gene, and the remainder is unexplained. The DNA gave D and trimming, while V, J and clone size come from that table. This sample is represented by millions of clones; roughly nine tenths of them were singletons. More than 0.12% of the sample goes to the ten largest clones.

This clone was observed once. It lacks a known antigen. Base qualities are missing; no much larger clone stands one base away. The donors were healthy, HIV-negative adults who had no recently reported acute infections or vaccinations. Every donor was a Caucasian adult living in Nashville, Tennessee, USA. CD4+ T cells were enriched through magnetic negative selection, after which naive cells were positively selected on CD45RA and the remaining negative fraction served as the memory subset. Blood was collected by leukapheresis, and PBMCs were isolated by Ficoll-Histopaque density gradient centrifugation and then cryopreserved in liquid nitrogen vapor phase. Analytical flow cytometry was used to check the purity and quantity of every magnetically sorted T cell population. From each sorted fraction, genomic DNA was isolated and quantified by UV absorbance on a Nanodrop 2000c. Summary of the overall study and its limitations: Higher generation probabilities were observed for clonotypes shared by all four sorted-subset donors than for non-shared clonotypes. Based on pairwise subsampling, the degree of clonotype sharing among donors was expected to be affected by sequencing depth. Incomplete sequencing was indicated by rarefaction of sorted-subset datasets, despite the large sequencing depth. Across four donors, approximately 5% of naive CD4, roughly 3.3% of naive CD8, 2.3% of memory CD4, and 0.4% to 0.45% of memory CD8 clonotypes were shared. Naive subsets generally had larger estimated clonotype richness than memory subsets did. Because the study included a small number of donors, the genetic and exposure-history diversity represented was limited. Sampling was limited to blood, and TCR repertoires in tissue likely differ from TCR repertoires in blood.

As encoded in the germline V gene (reference sequence), CDR1 is LNHDA while CDR2 is SQIVND. Compared with germline, V lacks 3 bases and J lacks 4 bases; bases without a gene match: 10. Taken from cysteine to phenylalanine, the CDR3 has 16 residues. Only the CDR3 DNA is retained, 48 bases long and in frame from the first base. The source of this sequence is a young man in good health. Sequenced: naive CD4+ T cells sorted from blood. This specimen's cell subset or site label, per the study, means: CD45RA+ positively selected. The rearrangement combines TRBV19 with TRBJ2-3; 7 bases in the middle match TRBD2. The encoded CDR3 is CASSIILGRDADTQYF. The bases are TGTGCCAGTAGTATTATCTTAGGGAGGGACGCAGATACGCAGTATTTT.